This TCR beta chain was recovered during a study of cytomegalovirus exposure and HLA in healthy donors. About the research overall: The early release's HLA-typed donors yielded approximately 81 million unique TCRs. The study, taken as a whole, reports: Researchers reported in a later analysis that a missense DCLRE1C variant was tied to TCR beta V- and J-gene trimming. Presence/absence analyses rested on an assumption that sequencing depth was roughly uniform across donors. Earlier results showed most TCR beta V segments being productive about 87% or about 30% of the time.

The germline gives CDR1 SGHVS, CDR2 FNYEAQ. Trimming took 4 bases from V and 2 from J; bases not matched to a gene: 8. This CDR3 has 16 residues. Use of 60 Vbeta and 13 Jbeta primers characterized the PCR. Data came from immunoSEQ multiplex PCR; TCRdb stores just in-frame clones and leaves some out. The table has roughly 31,000 clones, roughly 60% seen once. Remarks on this clone: Antigen specificity is unknown.

Material for sequencing was PBMCs. The clonotype originates from a male donor in good health and CMV-seropositive. The rearrangement links TRBV7-6 to TRBJ2-7; 10 bases are a match to TRBD1. The CDR3 DNA reads as TGTGCCAGCAGCTCCAAGGCGGACAGGGGGACCTACGAGCAGTACTTC. It encodes CASSSKADRGTYEQYF.